This TCR beta chain originates from a study of cytomegalovirus exposure and HLA in healthy donors listed by TCRdb under 2017. With regard to the full study: According to an earlier analysis of a few hundred of the donors, about 190 million T cells yielded approximately 120 million unique TCR beta sequences and approximately 300 Gb of sequence data. Besides the first cohort of 500 to 700 subjects, a separate validation cohort made up of around 120 different subjects was used. Alongside the repertoire data, information on donor age, sex, ethnicity and CMV serostatus was compiled. Across 300 to 400 genotyped donors of the cohort, an average of about 240,000 unique TCR beta nucleotide sequences per donor were sequenced, and 15% to 20% of those sequences were non-productive. A later genetic analysis used genome-wide SNP genotypes for 398 of the 666 donors, treating that subset as a discovery cohort. The study combined high-throughput TCR immunosequencing, statistical association of individual TCRs with disease status, and machine learning to predict cytomegalovirus infection status. The study was designed to test whether signatures of past pathogen exposure could be identified by cataloging public T cell receptors. To study patterns of TCR occurrence, a later analysis re-analyzed previously published TCR beta repertoires from 666 donors and added high-resolution HLA genotyping. Using immunosequencing, the study profiled T cell repertoires from 500 to 800 subjects and related those repertoires to cytomegalovirus serostatus. Approximately 310 gigabases of sequencing data and tens of millions of unique TCR sequences were included in an early release covering 550 to 800 HLA-typed donors. Typing coverage differed by locus: A, B, C, DRB1 and DQB1 were typed in roughly 620-630 donors, DQA1 in about 500, DPA1 in nearly 610, and DPB1 in about 450. Roughly 5 DR-DQ haplotypes were handled as single units for association and clustering, since linkage in the cohort was strong. Every repertoire in the discovery cohort had been generated on one and the same sequencing platform. Rather than using new phenotypic data, the later analysis identified candidate immune exposures from TCR beta sequences and from how often those sequences occurred across donors. Among the roughly 390 genotyped donors, around 79% belonged to the genetic ancestry cluster associated with self-reported Caucasian donors. HLA typing included class I and class II loci at four-digit resolution. In an earlier analysis of 500 to 650 of the donors, high-throughput TCR beta sequencing was used to judge whether each TCR beta V gene segment behaved as functional or pseudogenic.

The full study reports these points: Across donors, most TCR sequences were observed very rarely, whereas some public TCRs were present in many individuals. The authors suggested that the approach could potentially be generalized to other disease states and immunological phenotypes. In a later analysis, more than 15,000 TCR beta sequences were associated with specific HLA alleles at a false discovery rate of 0.05. Sequencing depth was assumed to be roughly uniform across donors in the presence/absence analyses, though that assumption may not hold. Compared with the approximately 600-donor mean, donors in an Asian-associated ancestry cluster had fewer N-insertions in productive TCRs, according to a later genetic analysis. Approximately 16 rarely observed V segments, including chromosome 9 orphons, were excluded from the earlier analysis of approximately 500 of the donors because counts were too low. Most CMV-associated TCR beta chains appeared to be HLA-restricted in a later analysis, and the HLA associations seemed to be driven largely by CMV exposure. Because HLA typing was missing for some donors at each locus, association tests included only the typed subset. The 87-base-pair reads could not distinguish some IMGT-functional V segments, including TRBV6-2 and TRBV6-3, so those segments were excluded. Correlated functional status among segregating V segments might reflect linkage disequilibrium, but an unknown experimental factor could not be ruled out. Several of the top co-occurrence clusters appeared to be linked to parvovirus B19, influenza, CMV and Epstein-Barr virus, according to a later analysis. In a later analysis, HLA-associated TCR beta chains showed more clonal expansion and lower generation probabilities than non-associated chains that were equally common. This cohort had only TCR beta chains sequenced, and the lack of alpha or paired-chain data limited which features could be detected. A group of highly shared sequence variants was considered likely to be a technical artifact of the sequencing pipeline. When HLA alleles, especially DR and DQ, strongly co-occurred, attributing TCR associations to individual alleles was difficult. A further reported finding was that TCR beta sequences accurately predicted the HLA-A and HLA-B alleles for most subjects in the first cohort. Cytomegalovirus status was reported to be diagnosed by the classifier with high specificity and sensitivity in both the original and validation cohorts. A few of the identified cytomegalovirus-associated TCR beta chains were confirmed in vitro to be specific for cytomegalovirus antigens. An association between a missense DCLRE1C variant and V-gene and J-gene trimming of TCR beta chains was found in a later genetic analysis and replicated in an independent cohort. In a later analysis, TCR association rates were found to vary across HLA loci, with the most associated TCRs seen for DRB1 alleles and the fewest for HLA-C alleles. In the study, 150 to 200 TCR beta chains were listed as associated with cytomegalovirus. The only immune exposure information available for the cohort was CMV serostatus. Broadly in line with IMGT annotations, most TCR beta V segments showed up in productive rearrangements about 90% or about 30% of the time in an earlier analysis of about 500 of the donors.

Receptor amplification or capture employed the immunoSEQ multiplex PCR assay. The multiplex PCR relied on a mix of 60 forward primers for TCR Vbeta segments and 13 reverse primers for TCR Jbeta segments. A multiplex PCR assay on genomic DNA amplified the CDR3 region of rearranged TCR beta genes. Amplified TCR beta libraries were sequenced as 87-base-pair reads on the Illumina HiSeq System. The published analysis was carried out like this. Across the 700 or so repertoires, a later analysis counted 60 million to 90 million unique TCR beta chains, around 11 million of which were shared by at least two donors. Raw reads were error-corrected and collapsed into unique sequences with a nearest-neighbor algorithm that merged closely related sequences to remove PCR and sequencing errors. CDR3 sequences were aligned to IMGT reference sequences to assign V, D and J gene segments. For a sequence to be retained, a match of at least six nucleotides was required to both a V gene segment and a J gene segment. Rearrangements were called productive when the CDR3 lacked stop codons and stayed in frame with V and J; all others were non-productive. CDR3 was defined by IMGT convention, running from the second conserved V-encoded cysteine to the conserved J-encoded phenylalanine. The earlier analysis of about 560 of the donors excluded any sequence lacking an unambiguous match to a single V gene segment. An earlier analysis of 450 to 650 of the donors called V segments functional above 56.7% productive rearrangements and segregating when the between-donor standard deviation exceeded 5%. A statistical classification framework was developed to diagnose cytomegalovirus status using the catalog of TCR beta chain sequences. V and J gene assignment, in a later analysis, came from comparing TCR nucleotide sequences with IMGT/GENE-DB human TR gene sequences. A later analysis assigned CDR3 sequences and most-parsimonious VDJ recombination scenarios with the TCRdist pipeline. A later analysis defined each TCR beta chain by its CDR3 amino acid sequence plus V-gene family, and excluded reads lacking a unique V-gene family. In a later analysis, fewer than 600 highly shared, low-generation-probability nucleotide sequences were removed to address suspected cross-contamination and a sequencing artifact. A later analysis calculated a clonal expansion index for each public chain from normalized within-repertoire ranks of inferred template counts. In a later analysis, generation probabilities were computed with a VDJ recombination model fitted to out-of-frame rearrangements, and the resulting probabilities were checked against IGoR. A later analysis scored TCR-TCR, TCR-HLA and TCR-CMV co-occurrence with hypergeometric tests, applying a repertoire-size bias correction to TCR pairs. A later analysis estimated false discovery rates by permuting HLA or CMV assignments 20 times. In a later analysis, co-occurring TCRs were grouped using DBSCAN, with TCRdist sequence similarity added in when clustering inside HLA-allele-positive subsets. Repertoires with fewer than 30,000 or more than 120,000 public chains were left out of co-occurrence clustering, as were a handful of repertoires with anomalous nucleotide sharing. Drawn from immuneACCESS, this table holds only the in-frame rearrangements with V and J called that TCRdb kept. Clones are partly lost; checked studies trace under half to an unresolved V gene and leave the rest unexplained. V and J calls and clone size are copied from that table; D and trimming were computed from the DNA. Here the sample has 60,000 to 70,000 clones; 60% to 80% occur a single time. The top ten clonotypes cover 4% to 5.5% of the sample.

In total, approximately 700 healthy bone marrow donors made up the cohort. Cohort members were all nominally healthy when sampled, although unrecorded immune exposures were likely present. The donor was CMV seropositive and belonged to the group of 250 to 300 seropositive cohort members. A peripheral blood sample was collected from each donor, and TCR beta sequencing was performed on peripheral blood mononuclear cells. Genomic DNA extraction from the blood cell samples was performed with the Qiagen DNeasy Blood Extraction Kit. This clone was seen just once. It lacks a known antigen. Base qualities are not at hand, and no much larger clone is one base apart. From a lookup of the germline V gene, CDR1 and CDR2 are SNHLY and FYNNEI. The CDR3, cysteine through phenylalanine, is 12 amino acids long. The retained sequence is limited to the CDR3, 36 bases, with the frame set at the first base. V gives up 9 bases and J gives up 7 bases, and the segment between their germline ends measures 10 bases.

Input material: PBMCs. Recombination linked TRBV2 to TRBJ1-6, with an unclear D gene assignment. The source of this sequence is a male donor in good health and CMV-seropositive. The sequenced DNA: TGTGCCAGTGGGCAGACCAATTCACCCCTCCACTTT. This gives the protein CASGQTNSPLHF.